The clone carrying this T cell receptor (beta chain) was counted between two and nine times. What it recognizes is unknown. The CDR3 consists of 13 residues. Germline CDR1 and CDR2: SGHRS and YFSETQ. Trimming shortened V by 2 bases and J by 3 bases, and 9 bases separated the two germline ends. TCRdb reanalysed the reads using MiXCR and keeps one entry per CDR3 protein. The data hold about 920,000 distinct CDR3 sequences, with approximately 31% observed a single time. These data originate in a study of T cell repertoires in cytomegalovirus infection. This chain connects TRBV5-1 to TRBJ2-7, with D unclear. The source material was cultured CD8+ T cells from PBMCs, sampled from culture after CMV antigen stimulation. The source is a human donor in good health (CMV status not recorded). Some clones in this sample may be carry-over from other donors' samples. CDR3 region: CASSFRVGYEQYF. CDR3 in DNA: TGCGCCAGCAGCTTTCGGGTGGGCTACGAGCAGTACTTC.